These T cell receptor beta chains were read from a single sample in a study of control samples from healthy donors and cancer patients. Sequencing was performed with immunoSEQ multiplex PCR; in TCRdb, only in-frame clones are kept and a portion is missing. The sample includes tens of thousands of clones, 91% of them seen just once. The sequencing input was blood. All receptors derive from a man aged 25-40 years in good health. CDR3s include the opening cysteine and the closing phenylalanine or tryptophan. D genes are given only for firm matches. The size of a clone is reported for some rows only, either as once, few or many, or as a class for expanded clones.

v_gene	j_gene	abundance	d_gene	CDR3nt	CDR3aa
TRBV9	TRBJ2-3	-	-	TGTGCCAGCAGCGTAGTGTTAACAGAGAAAAGCACAGATACGCAGTATTTT	CASSVVLTEKSTDTQYF
TRBV18	TRBJ2-7	-	-	TGTGCCAGCTCAAGCGGGTCGGTTGGCTACGAGCAGTACTTT	CASSSGSVGYEQYF
TRBV7-8	TRBJ2-1	-	TRBD2	TGTGCCAGCAGCTTAAGCCCAACTAGCGGGGCCCGGGATGAGCAGTTCTTC	CASSLSPTSGARDEQFF
TRBV7-6	TRBJ1-3	-	-	TGTGCCAGCAGCTTAGGTAGCCAGGGGATCTCTGGAAACACCATATATTTT	CASSLGSQGISGNTIYF
TRBV2	TRBJ2-3	-	-	TGTGCCAGCTGCGGGCAGGGAAGCACAGATACGCAGTATTTT	CASCGQGSTDTQYF
TRBV6-4	TRBJ2-2	-	TRBD2	TGTGCCAGCAGCCGACTAGCGGGGACGAACACCGGGGAGCTGTTTTTT	CASSRLAGTNTGELFF
TRBV10-3	TRBJ1-4	-	-	TGTGCCATCAGTGAGGGCAGGGGTGAGGAAAAACTGTTTTTT	CAISEGRGEEKLFF
TRBV4-3	TRBJ2-4	once	TRBD2	TGCGCCAGCAGCCCAAAAGCGGGGGGAAAAAACATTCAGTACTTC	CASSPKAGGKNIQYF
TRBV18	TRBJ1-4	once	-	TGTGCCAGCTCACCAGTTATGACAGATGAAAAACTGTTTTTT	CASSPVMTDEKLFF
TRBV15	TRBJ2-7	-	TRBD1	TGTGCCACCAGCAGTGGGACAGGGGGCGCCTACGAGCAGTACTTC	CATSSGTGGAYEQYF
TRBV9	TRBJ1-2	-	-	TGTGCCAGCAGCGTAACCCCCTCCGTTAACTATGGCTACACCTTC	CASSVTPSVNYGYTF
TRBV28	TRBJ1-2	-	-	TGTGCCAGCAGTGTTTATTGGGACGTCGATAACTATGGCTACACCTTC	CASSVYWDVDNYGYTF
TRBV18	TRBJ1-2	-	-	TGTGCCAGCTCAATACGCTCGGAAGATGGCTACACCTTC	CASSIRSEDGYTF
TRBV7-9	TRBJ2-7	-	TRBD1	TGTGCCAGCAGTATGCAGGGACAGGGCTCCTACGAGCAGTACTTC	CASSMQGQGSYEQYF
TRBV27	TRBJ2-7	-	-	TGTGCCAGCAGTTTGTCGGCAGGCGTCTACGAGCAGTACTTC	CASSLSAGVYEQYF
TRBV29-1	TRBJ2-3	-	-	TGCAGCGTTGATACTGGGGCGGGAGATACGCAGTATTTT	CSVDTGAGDTQYF
TRBV19	TRBJ2-7	-	-	TGTGCCAGTAGCCCAGGGGCTCTGGGGGAGCAGTACTTC	CASSPGALGEQYF
TRBV28	TRBJ1-2	-	TRBD1	TGTGCCAGCAGTTCTGACAGGGGGCGGGCTGGCTACACCTTC	CASSSDRGRAGYTF
TRBV19	TRBJ2-3	-	TRBD2	TGTGCCAGTAGTATGGCGGGGGGCACAGATACGCAGTATTTT	CASSMAGGTDTQYF
TRBV5-4	TRBJ2-5	once	-	TGTGCCAGCAGGTCGGAGGGAATCCTCGAGACCCAGTACTTC	CASRSEGILETQYF
TRBV11-1	TRBJ2-1	-	-	TGTGCCAGCAGCTTAGCGGTAGCAAATGAGCAGTTCTTC	CASSLAVANEQFF
TRBV29-1	TRBJ2-7	-	TRBD1	TGCAGCGTACAGGGGGGATACTACGAGCAGTACTTC	CSVQGGYYEQYF
TRBV4-1	TRBJ2-1	-	-	TGCGCCAGCAGCCACGGACTATCAAGCTCCTACAATGAGCAGTTCTTC	CASSHGLSSSYNEQFF
TRBV30	TRBJ1-3	-	-	TGTGCCTGGAGTGCTCAAGGGCGGGGGGCTGGAAACACCATATATTTT	CAWSAQGRGAGNTIYF
TRBV4-2	TRBJ1-6	-	TRBD1	TGTGCCAGCAGCCCGCTGGCGCAGGGGGTTCCCACCCTCCACTTT	CASSPLAQGVPTLHF
TRBV7-3	TRBJ2-1	-	TRBD2	TGTGCCAGCAGCATCCCGGGACTAGGCTACAATGAGCAGTTCTTC	CASSIPGLGYNEQFF
TRBV2	TRBJ1-1	-	TRBD1	TGTGCCAGCAGTGAGGGGACAGTCCGAGCTTTCTTT	CASSEGTVRAFF
TRBV9	TRBJ2-1	-	TRBD2	TGTGCCAGCAGCGTAACGGGGGGGTCCTACAATGAGCAGTTCTTC	CASSVTGGSYNEQFF
TRBV10-3	TRBJ1-5	-	TRBD1	TGTGCCCACAGGGACAGGGTGGATCAGCCCCAGCATTTT	CAHRDRVDQPQHF
TRBV12-3/TRBV12-4	TRBJ1-3	-	-	TGTGCCAGCAGTGGGGATCTTGGAAACACCATATATTTT	CASSGDLGNTIYF
TRBV9	TRBJ1-5	-	-	TGTGCCAGCAGCGTAGGGGGGAATAGCAATCAGCCCCAGCATTTT	CASSVGGNSNQPQHF
TRBV7-3	TRBJ2-2	-	TRBD2	TGTGCCAGCAGCACCAATAGCGGGAGTGTCACCGGGGAGCTGTTTTTT	CASSTNSGSVTGELFF
TRBV24-1	TRBJ2-3	-	-	TGTGCCACCAGTGATGGCTCAGGGGCCCTTCACACAGATACGCAGTATTTT	CATSDGSGALHTDTQYF
TRBV18	TRBJ2-1	once	-	TGTGCCAGCTCACCAGATACTAGTTTGGGGCAGTTCTTC	CASSPDTSLGQFF
TRBV3-1/TRBV3-2	TRBJ2-5	once	TRBD2	TGTGCCAGCAGCCACATGCCAAAACTAGGACTAGCGGGGGGAGTGGTCGAGACCCAGTACTTC	CASSHMPKLGLAGGVVETQYF
TRBV10-3	TRBJ2-1	-	-	TGTGCCATCAGTGAGTCGTACGGAAGCTCCTACAATGAGCAGTTCTTC	CAISESYGSSYNEQFF
TRBV28	TRBJ1-4	-	-	TGTGCCAGCAGTTTATCGGCGGCGGGATCTGCAACTAATGAAAAACTGTTTTTT	CASSLSAAGSATNEKLFF
TRBV3-1/TRBV3-2	TRBJ2-1	-	-	TGTGCCAGCAGCTGGTTTGAACGCAATGAGCAGTTCTTC	CASSWFERNEQFF
TRBV7-2	TRBJ2-2	-	-	TGTGCCAGCAGCCCATCTATAGCGACAGACTTCGGGGAGCTGTTTTTT	CASSPSIATDFGELFF
TRBV7-9	TRBJ2-4	-	-	TGTGCCAGCAGCTTAGGGGGCTTAGGGAACATTCAGTACTTC	CASSLGGLGNIQYF
TRBV6-5	TRBJ2-3	-	TRBD2	TGTGCCAGCAGGGCGGGAGGGGGCGCAGATACGCAGTATTTT	CASRAGGGADTQYF
TRBV7-2	TRBJ2-7	-	TRBD1	TGTGCCAGCAGCTTAGGACAGGGCAACTACGAGCAGTACTTC	CASSLGQGNYEQYF
TRBV7-3	TRBJ2-7	-	TRBD1	TGTGCCAGCAGCCCCGAGGACAGGGCCCGCGAGCAGTACTTC	CASSPEDRAREQYF
TRBV7-2	TRBJ1-5	few	TRBD1	TGTGCCAGCAGCCCATACAGGGGCCAGCCCCAGCATTTT	CASSPYRGQPQHF
TRBV3-1/TRBV3-2	TRBJ2-5	-	-	TGTGCCAGCAGCCAACTGGCGTACCAGTACTTC	CASSQLAYQYF
TRBV29-1	TRBJ2-1	-	-	TGCAGCGTTGAAGAGCGAGGGGGCAATGAGCAGTTCTTC	CSVEERGGNEQFF
TRBV5-3	TRBJ2-7	-	-	TGTGCCAGAAGCTTGGAGTCAGAGGATCTCTCTTCCTACGAGCAGTACTTC	CARSLESEDLSSYEQYF
TRBV5-5	TRBJ1-6	-	TRBD1	TGTGCCAGCAGCCGGACAGGGGGTAATTCACCCCTCCACTTT	CASSRTGGNSPLHF
TRBV28	TRBJ1-2	-	-	TGTGCCAGCAGTTCGCCCGCAGTTGGTAGGAGTGGCTACACCTTC	CASSSPAVGRSGYTF
TRBV6-2/TRBV6-3	TRBJ1-5	-	TRBD1	TGTGCCAGCAGCAGGGGGCGTGTTGATCAGCCCCAGCATTTT	CASSRGRVDQPQHF
TRBV5-1	TRBJ1-5	once	-	TGCGCCAGCAGCTTGGAGGGTCAGAATCAGCCCCAGCATTTT	CASSLEGQNQPQHF
TRBV6-5	TRBJ1-5	-	-	TGTGCCAGCAGTTACTCCGCGAATCAGCCCCAGCATTTT	CASSYSANQPQHF
TRBV24-1	TRBJ2-1	-	-	TGTGCCACCAGTGATTTAGACAATGAGCAGTTCTTC	CATSDLDNEQFF
TRBV6-6	TRBJ2-7	-	-	TGTGCCAGCAGTCCAACACAGGGAGGCGAGCAGTACTTC	CASSPTQGGEQYF
TRBV30	TRBJ1-4	-	TRBD1	TGTGCCTGGACCCTAGGGACAGGAGACGAAAAACTGTTTTTT	CAWTLGTGDEKLFF